These 28 T cell receptor beta chains came from one sample sequenced in a study of control samples from healthy donors and cancer patients. Profiling relied on immunoSEQ multiplex PCR, and the TCRdb table lists in-frame clones only, not all of them. This table holds roughly 69,000 clones, more than 80% found once. Sequencing used blood. Every receptor here comes from a man aged 55-75 years in good health.

The chain links TRBV30 to TRBJ2-3; maybe TRBD1 (7 bases). Per the germline V gene, CDR1 is GTSNPN and CDR2 is SVGIG (reference sequence). The V end was cut by 3 bases, the J end by 3 bases, with 16 bases between. This CDR3 has 15 amino acids. CDR3 bases: TGTGCCTGGAGGAGGAGGGGGCTGAGGACAGATACGCAGTATTTT. Amino acid sequence: CAWRRRGLRTDTQYF. The full variable domain, rest sourced from reference TRBV30 and TRBJ2-3, is SQTIHQWPATLVQPVGSPLSLECTVEGTSNPNLYWYRQAAGRGLQLLFYSVGIGQISSEVPQNLSASRPQDRQFILSSKKLLLSDSGFYLCAWRRRGLRTDTQYFGPGTRLTVL.

The chain is built from TRBV5-1 and TRBJ1-4; no firm D call. V was trimmed by 5 bases and J by 8 bases, leaving 16 bases between them. From germline, CDR1 is SGHRS and CDR2 YFSETQ. The CDR3 runs 14 residues. Written as DNA, the CDR3 is TGCGCCAGCAGAGTGGGAACCATTGAGGAAAAACTGTTTTTT. It codes for CASRVGTIEEKLFF.

This sequence joins TRBV5-5 and TRBJ1-1, with no clear D. Germline V lookup: CDR1 SGHKS, CDR2 YYEKEE (reference sequence). CDR3 length: 13 residues. Trimming shortened V by 0 bases and J by 6 bases, and 9 bases separated the two germline ends. CDR3 sequence (DNA): TGTGCCAGCAGCTTGGTAGGGTACGCTGAAGCTTTCTTT. Amino acids: CASSLVGYAEAFF.

The V and J genes are TRBV5-6 and TRBJ2-1; D might be TRBD2 (5 bases). Trimming stripped 0 bases from V and 2 bases from J, with 9 bases between. This CDR3 has 15 residues. The germline V gene has CDR1 SGHDT and CDR2 YYEEEE. The CDR3: CASSLGGSPYNEQFF. The CDR3 nucleotides read TGTGCCAGCAGCTTGGGAGGGTCCCCCTACAATGAGCAGTTCTTC.

V is TRBV6-1 and J is TRBJ2-3; the D call may be TRBD1 or TRBD2 (5 bases each). Germline lookup yields CDR1 MNHNS and CDR2 SASEGT. The CDR3 consists of 14 residues. V gave up 2 bases and J gave up 5 bases, with 11 bases separating them. CDR3 protein: CASSERDRKDTQYF. CDR3 nucleotides: TGTGCCAGCAGTGAAAGGGACCGAAAAGATACGCAGTATTTT.

The rearrangement joins TRBV30 to TRBJ2-7, with 8 bases matching TRBD1. The CDR3 length is 13 residues. Germline V lookup: CDR1 GTSNPN, CDR2 SVGIG (reference sequence). V trimming: 5 bases; J trimming: 2 bases; junction bases outside the gene matches: 5. The CDR3 DNA reads TGTGCCTGGCGCAGGGGGCCTGCCTACGAGCAGTACTTC. It yields the protein CAWRRGPAYEQYF.

V usage is TRBV7-9 and J usage is TRBJ2-7, with 7 positions matching TRBD2. The trim removed 7 bases at V and 2 bases at J, leaving 8 bases unmatched. The germline V gene encodes CDR1 SEHNR and CDR2 FQNEAQ (reference sequence). CDR3 size: 14 residues. In DNA, the CDR3 is TGTGCCAGCACCGTCGCTAGCGGAGCCTACGAGCAGTACTTC. This gives the protein CASTVASGAYEQYF. Full variable domain (missing parts from reference TRBV7-9 and TRBJ2-7): DTGVSQNPRHKITKRGQNVTFRCDPISEHNRLYWYRQTLGQGPEFLTYFQNEAQLEKSRLLSDRFSAERPKGSFSTLEIQRTEQGDSAMYLCASTVASGAYEQYFGPGTRLTVT.

V usage is TRBV11-2 and J usage is TRBJ2-7, with D maybe TRBD2 (7 bases). CDR1 and CDR2 (germline): SGHAT, FQNNGV. The CDR3 has 15 amino acids. V lost 1 base to trimming and J lost 2 bases, with 12 bases between them. CDR3 in amino acids: CASSLGGGPTYEQYF. The CDR3, as DNA: TGTGCCAGCAGCTTAGGGGGGGGGCCAACCTACGAGCAGTACTTC.

The chain links TRBV15 to TRBJ2-7; TRBD2 aligns across 12 bases. Germline V CDR1 and CDR2: LNHNV, YYDKDF (reference sequence). The CDR3 is 17 amino acids. The trim removed 5 bases at V and 2 bases at J, leaving 10 bases unmatched. DNA of the CDR3: TGTGCCACCAGCGGGAGCCTAGCGGGAGGGCCCGCCTACGAGCAGTACTTC. Translation gives CATSGSLAGGPAYEQYF.

This chain connects TRBV7-2 to TRBJ2-2; perhaps TRBD1 as D (6 bases). The CDR3 has 14 residues. V lost 4 bases and J 4 bases, leaving 10 bases between the germline ends. Germline CDR1 is SGHTA and CDR2 is FQGNSA. DNA of the CDR3: TGTGCCAGCAGCTCCACAGGGCCCACCGGGGAGCTGTTTTTT. Amino acids: CASSSTGPTGELFF.

This chain uses TRBV30 with TRBJ2-5; D is uncertain. The CDR3 loop spans 13 amino acids. Trimming removed 0 bases from V and 5 bases from J, with 10 bases in between. Germline V gene sequence: CDR1 GTSNPN, CDR2 SVGIG (reference sequence). The CDR3 spells CAWSVWGSETQYF. CDR3 nucleotides: TGTGCCTGGAGTGTATGGGGTTCGGAGACCCAGTACTTC. Together with reference TRBV30 and TRBJ2-5, the CDR3 gives the full variable domain: SQTIHQWPATLVQPVGSPLSLECTVEGTSNPNLYWYRQAAGRGLQLLFYSVGIGQISSEVPQNLSASRPQDRQFILSSKKLLLSDSGFYLCAWSVWGSETQYFGPGTRLLVL.

The chain links TRBV4-3 to TRBJ2-3, with 11 bases fitting TRBD2. Germline assignment: CDR1 LGHNA and CDR2 YSLEER. The CDR3 is made up of 16 amino acids. With 0 bases clipped from V and 6 bases from J, the junction kept 5 bases outside the gene matches. DNA for the CDR3: TGCGCCAGCAGCCAAGATGGGGCTAGCGGGAGGGATACGCAGTATTTT. Its translation: CASSQDGASGRDTQYF.

The J gene is TRBJ2-1, the V gene TRBV5-1; 9 nucleotides line up with TRBD2. This CDR3 spans 17 amino acids. In germline, CDR1 is SGHRS, CDR2 YFSETQ. V shed 4 bases, J shed 3 bases, and the junction held 11 bases outside the gene matches. CDR3 DNA sequence: TGCGCCAGCAGCCTAGGGGTAATAGCGGGGGTCTACAATGAGCAGTTCTTC. The encoded protein is CASSLGVIAGVYNEQFF. Combining the CDR3 with reference TRBV5-1 and TRBJ2-1 gives the whole variable domain KAGVTQTPRYLIKTRGQQVTLSCSPISGHRSVSWYQQTPGQGLQFLFEYFSETQRNKGNFPGRFSGRQFSNSRSEMNVSTLELGDSALYLCASSLGVIAGVYNEQFFGPGTRLTVL.

The CDR3 protein is CASSLTGTGNDEQYF. CDR3 DNA sequence: TGTGCCAGCAGCTTGACCGGGACAGGGAACGACGAGCAGTACTTC. This chain links TRBV5-6 with TRBJ2-7; 9 nucleotides align to TRBD1. V lost 1 base to trimming and J lost 5 bases; unmatched junction nucleotides: 7. The germline V gene encodes CDR1 SGHDT and CDR2 YYEEEE. The CDR3 loop spans 15 amino acids.

This clone was seen a handful of times. The chain combines TRBV27 with TRBJ2-7; tentative D call: TRBD1 (5 bases). The CDR3 spans 14 residues. Looked up from germline, CDR1 is MNHEY and CDR2 is SMNVEV (reference sequence). V was cut by 3 bases and J by 3 bases, with 12 bases left in between. The CDR3, as DNA: TGTGCCAGCAGTTTCGGCAGGGCAATCTACGAGCAGTACTTC. This gives the protein CASSFGRAIYEQYF.

This clone came up a few times. The rearrangement uses TRBV3-1 (or the pseudogene TRBV3-2) and TRBJ1-2; the D gene is possibly TRBD1 (5 bases). V lost 4 bases and J 7 bases, leaving 7 bases between the germline ends. Germline values: CDR1 LGHDT, CDR2 YNNKEL (reference sequence). This CDR3 is 11 amino acids long. The CDR3 is CASSPGGGYTF. CDR3 DNA sequence: TGTGCCAGCAGCCCGGGGGGTGGCTACACCTTC.

The gene calls are TRBV9 and TRBJ2-2; possible D gene TRBD1, 6 bases. This CDR3 has 16 amino acids. CDR1 is SGDLS, CDR2 YYNGEE, per germline. The ends were cut back, 0 bases at V and 7 bases at J, with 16 bases in the middle. The CDR3 protein is CASSVGRQDSSGELFF. The CDR3 DNA reads as TGTGCCAGCAGCGTAGGGAGACAGGATTCAAGCGGGGAGCTGTTTTTT.

DNA of the CDR3: TGTGCCAGCAGCCGGGACATATACAATGAGCAGTTCTTC. Protein sequence: CASSRDIYNEQFF. V and J are TRBV2 and TRBJ2-1; TRBD1 might be the D (6 bases). CDR1 and CDR2 (germline): SNHLY, FYNNEI. The CDR3 extends over 13 amino acids. Deletions cut 6 bases from V and 4 bases from J, with 10 bases between.

V is TRBV5-1 and J is TRBJ2-1, with TRBD2 matching over 8 bases. The CDR3 has 15 amino acids. Trimming cost V 0 bases and J 9 bases; bases outside gene matches: 8. Germline CDR1 is SGHRS and CDR2 is YFSETQ. In DNA, the CDR3 is TGCGCCAGCAGCTTGGGTAGCGGGATAATCAGTGAGCAGTTCTTC. It codes for CASSLGSGIISEQFF.

This chain uses TRBV29-1 with TRBJ1-1; TRBD1 matches at 7 bases. The CDR3 is 14 amino acids. CDR1 and CDR2 (germline): SQVTM, ANQGSEA. The junction had 10 bases not matched to a gene; V was cut back by 5 bases and J by 4 bases. Written as DNA, the CDR3 is TGCAGCGTTCGACAGGGATCCCGTGCCACTGAAGCTTTCTTT. Protein product: CSVRQGSRATEAFF. The full variable domain, in which reference TRBV29-1 and TRBJ1-1 provide the parts outside the CDR3, is SAVISQKPSRDICQRGTSLTIQCQVDSQVTMMFWYRQQPGQSLTLIATANQGSEATYESGFVIDKFPISRPNLTFSTLTVSNMSPEDSSIYLCSVRQGSRATEAFFGQGTRLTVV.

The rearrangement joins TRBV6-1 to TRBJ2-5, with D perhaps matching TRBD1 (5 bases). Trimming stripped 3 bases from V and 5 bases from J, with 10 bases between. The V gene's germline CDR1 is MNHNS and CDR2 SASEGT. This CDR3 region has 13 residues. The CDR3 spells CASSDRVAETQYF. As DNA, the CDR3 is TGTGCCAGCAGTGACAGGGTAGCTGAGACCCAGTACTTC.

The rearrangement uses TRBV5-1 and TRBJ2-3, with TRBD2 identical over 8 bases. This CDR3 has 18 residues. V dropped 2 bases and J dropped 0; count of bases not matched to a gene: 11. Germline-derived CDR1 and CDR2 are SGHRS and YFSETQ. CDR3: CASSFRAPGGSSTDTQYF. The CDR3 DNA sequence: TGCGCCAGCAGCTTCCGGGCCCCGGGGGGGTCTAGCACAGATACGCAGTATTTT.

The chain couples TRBV28 to TRBJ1-1; perhaps TRBD1 as D (5 bases). V shed 6 bases and J shed 10 bases, with 18 bases lying between them. The CDR3 spans 13 residues. Germline CDR1 MDHEN, CDR2 SYDVKM. The CDR3 region has the DNA TGTGCCAGCAGCCCCGGGACGGGTCTCGGAGCTTTCTTT. Translation: CASSPGTGLGAFF. The variable domain in full, with the rest retrieved from reference TRBV28 and TRBJ1-1, is DVKVTQSSRYLVKRTGEKVFLECVQDMDHENMFWYRQDPGLGLRLIYFSYDVKMKEKGDIPEGYSVSREKKERFSLILESASTNQTSMYLCASSPGTGLGAFFGQGTRLTVV.

The chain combines TRBV30 with TRBJ2-1, with D perhaps TRBD1 or TRBD2 (5 bases each). CDR1 is GTSNPN and CDR2 is SVGIG in the germline V gene (reference sequence). V lost 0 bases to trimming and J lost 4 bases, with 10 bases between them. This CDR3 region has 14 residues. The DNA for the CDR3 is TGTGCCTGGAGTGTGGGGGTTGGGTACAATGAGCAGTTCTTC. Its protein product is CAWSVGVGYNEQFF. Looking up the rest from reference TRBV30 and TRBJ2-1 gives the full variable domain: SQTIHQWPATLVQPVGSPLSLECTVEGTSNPNLYWYRQAAGRGLQLLFYSVGIGQISSEVPQNLSASRPQDRQFILSSKKLLLSDSGFYLCAWSVGVGYNEQFFGPGTRLTVL.

The chain joins TRBV18 to TRBJ1-4; 7 nucleotides agree with TRBD1. This CDR3 has 14 residues. V was pared by 4 bases and J by 2 bases, with 1 base of the junction left unmatched. Per the germline V gene, CDR1 is KGHSH and CDR2 is LQKENI. The CDR3 DNA is TGTGCCAGCTCACGAGGGGGCACTAATGAAAAACTGTTTTTT. Translation gives CASSRGGTNEKLFF.

V gene TRBV15 combines with J gene TRBJ2-1; 10 nucleotides line up with TRBD1. The CDR3 spans 19 residues. In germline, CDR1 is LNHNV, CDR2 YYDKDF (reference sequence). The trim removed 0 bases at V and 7 bases at J, leaving 15 bases unmatched. The CDR3 sequence is CATSRDRGGQGSYQNEQFF. The DNA of the CDR3 is TGTGCCACCAGCAGAGATAGAGGGGGACAGGGGTCGTACCAAAATGAGCAGTTCTTC.

This clone was seen a handful of times. V gene TRBV6-5 combines with J gene TRBJ2-5; 7 bases align to TRBD1. Losses at the gene ends were 5 bases for V and 5 bases for J; bases not matched to a gene: 8. This CDR3 is built from 14 residues. CDR1 is MNHEY and CDR2 is SVGAGI in the germline V gene. CDR3 region: CASSHRGDVETQYF. The CDR3, as DNA: TGTGCCAGCAGTCACAGGGGAGATGTGGAGACCCAGTACTTC.

The rearrangement joins TRBV19 to TRBJ2-1, with 12 nucleotides matching TRBD2. This CDR3 is built from 17 residues. The junction had 10 bases not matched to a gene; V was cut back by 1 base and J by 9 bases. Germline CDR1 and CDR2: LNHDA and SQIVND (reference sequence). CDR3 coding DNA: TGTGCCAGTAGTATAGTCGGTCCTAGCGGGAGGGTCGCTGAGCAGTTCTTC. Translated: CASSIVGPSGRVAEQFF.